This T cell receptor beta chain was documented in a study of technical replicates of blood from several donors (dated by TCRdb to about 2017). The CDR3, cysteine through phenylalanine, is 14 amino acids long. Just CDR3 DNA is preserved here, 42 bases in frame from base 1. CDR1 and CDR2 are read off the germline V gene (reference sequence) as SGHNT and YYREEE. Compared with germline, V lacks 2 bases and J lacks 6 bases; bases without a gene match: 6. Library creation used the immunoSEQ multiplex PCR assay. TCRdb stores this immuneACCESS table with in-frame sequences only. Part of the clones is absent; in the studies checked, under half of the shortfall reflects unresolved V genes, and no reason is known for the rest. Present in this sample are 15,000 to 20,000 clones, approximately 87% of which were seen just once. The ten largest make up over 9% of the sample. Comments on this clone: What antigen it recognizes has not been identified. Per-base quality was not reported, and no clone a single base away is much larger than it.

The sequenced sample consisted of PBMCs. Recombination connected TRBV5-4 to TRBJ2-7, and 9 junction bases match TRBD2. This TCR was recovered from a human donor in good health. The CDR3 is CASSFTGLASEQYF. The DNA sequence is given as TGTGCCAGCAGCTTTACCGGACTAGCGAGCGAGCAGTACTTC.